Here is one T cell receptor (beta chain) with its context. Its antigen is still unknown. There are no base qualities to consult, and no much larger clone falls within one base. The data belong to a study of control samples from healthy donors and cancer patients (dated by TCRdb to the early 2020s). The method behind the library was the immunoSEQ multiplex PCR assay. Drawn from immuneACCESS, this table holds only the in-frame rearrangements with V and J called that TCRdb kept. Clones are partly lost; checked studies trace under half to an unresolved V gene and leave the rest unexplained. Across this sample there are 78,000 or so clones, with less than 90% seen only once. Clones ranked in the top ten supply around 3.8% of the sample. V loses 0 bases of germline sequence and J loses 8 bases, and the interval between the two ends is 13 bases. The CDR3 runs 15 amino acids, cysteine and phenylalanine included. The entry retains the CDR3 DNA only, 45 bases that are in frame from base 1. CDR1 LGHDT and CDR2 YNNKEL were looked up in the germline V gene (reference sequence).

This clonotype was sampled from a woman aged 45-60 years in good health. This chain is built from TRBV3-1 (or the pseudogene TRBV3-2) and TRBJ1-4; the D gene identity is not certain. The source material was blood. CDR3 region: CASSQDGRADEKLFF. In nucleotide form, the sequence is TGTGCCAGCAGCCAAGATGGAAGGGCGGACGAAAAACTGTTTTTT.